This T cell receptor (beta chain) stems from a study of cytomegalovirus exposure and HLA in healthy donors. Whole-study findings and limits: Highest at DRB1 and lowest at HLA-C, TCR association rates differed among HLA loci in a later analysis. The authors reported that TCR beta sequences could predict HLA-A and HLA-B alleles. These predictions were accurate for most subjects in the first cohort. The listing of 150 or so TCR beta chains classed them as cytomegalovirus-associated.

PCR was performed using 60 Vbeta and 13 Jbeta primers. The table came from immunoSEQ multiplex PCR; TCRdb's copy has only in-frame clones and leaves some out. With 100,000 to 150,000 clones in the sample, the ten largest clones hold approximately 1.8%. Each donor's status was that of a healthy bone marrow donor. Germline V lookup: CDR1 LNHDA, CDR2 SQIVND (reference sequence). The CDR3 runs to 14 residues. The V and J ends lost 5 bases and 5 bases, in that order; junction bases with no gene match: 7. Comment on this clone: What it binds is not known.

The chain joins TRBV19 to TRBJ1-1; 8 nucleotides align to TRBD1. The sequenced material came from PBMCs. The origin of this receptor is a man aged 18 to 29 in good health and CMV-seronegative. The CDR3 sequence: CASSSSDRATEAFF. As DNA, the CDR3 is TGTGCCAGTAGTTCTTCGGACAGGGCGACTGAAGCTTTCTTT.